In this sample, the clone carrying this T cell receptor beta chain turned up a few times. This entry comes from a study of T cell repertoires in cytomegalovirus infection. Germline values: CDR1 DFQATT, CDR2 SNEGSKA (reference sequence). The length of the CDR3 is 15 residues. The V and J ends lost 2 bases and 7 bases respectively, with 21 bases between them. TCRdb reanalysed the reads using MiXCR and keeps one entry per CDR3 protein. Among some 390,000 distinct CDR3 sequences listed, around 18% were seen once. The chain couples TRBV20-1 to TRBJ2-7; tentatively, D is TRBD2 (6 bases). This TCR derives from a human donor in good health (CMV status not recorded). Some clones in this sample may be carry-over from other donors' samples. The sequencing input was PBMCs. The CDR3 nucleotides read TGCAGTGCTAGATCACGGGTAGGCGGGGTAGGAGAGCAGTACTTC. Protein product: CSARSRVGGVGEQYF.